A single sample is the source of the 22 T cell receptor beta chains below, sequenced in a study of blood T cell repertoires in COVID-19. Profiled with immunoSEQ multiplex PCR; TCRdb holds only in-frame clones, not every one. In the table there are some 230,000 clones, around 84% of which are singletons. Source material: peripheral blood. The receptors originated from a man between 35 and 55 years old with acute or convalescent COVID-19.

The rearrangement joins TRBV9 to TRBJ1-3, with a possible D match to TRBD1 (6 bases). Germline V gene lookup returns CDR1 SGDLS and CDR2 YYNGEE. This CDR3 has 18 residues. The germline V and J ends were trimmed by 0 bases and 4 bases, with 20 bases remaining between them. Here the CDR3 reads CASSVAADRPFGGNTIYF. CDR3 nucleotides: TGTGCCAGCAGCGTAGCCGCGGACAGACCGTTTGGGGGAAACACCATATATTTT.

The chain combines TRBV9 with TRBJ2-5; TRBD2 matches 13 bases. V lost 3 bases and J lost 3; bases outside the gene matches: 8. The CDR3 is 17 residues long. The V gene's germline CDR1 is SGDLS and CDR2 YYNGEE. CDR3 sequence (DNA): TGTGCCAGCAGCGCAAAACCGGGACTAGCGGGGAAAGAGACCCAGTACTTC. Encoded protein: CASSAKPGLAGKETQYF.

The chain uses TRBV6-2 or TRBV6-3 and TRBJ1-6; no definite D call. The germline V and J ends were trimmed by 4 bases and 0 bases, with 7 bases remaining between them. Germline-derived CDR1 and CDR2 are MNHEY and SVGEGT. The CDR3 totals 15 residues. CDR3 protein: CASSSGISYNSPLHF. The CDR3, as DNA: TGTGCCAGCAGTTCAGGAATCTCCTATAATTCACCCCTCCACTTT.

This chain uses TRBV5-6 with TRBJ1-1, with D possibly matching TRBD1 (6 bases). Germline V CDR1 and CDR2: SGHDT, YYEEEE. There are 12 residues in the CDR3. Trimming removed 4 bases at V and 11 bases at J, with 15 bases between. This chain's CDR3 is CASSLRTEAAFF. CDR3 DNA: TGTGCCAGCAGCCTTAGGACAGAGGCGGCTTTCTTT.

This clone came up once. The chain combines TRBV6-5 with TRBJ1-4, with 7 bases identical to TRBD1. With V trimmed by 3 bases and J by 2 bases, 3 bases remained unmatched. In germline, CDR1 is MNHEY, CDR2 SVGAGI. The CDR3 has 15 residues. CDR3 sequence reads: CASSYSGGTNEKLFF. The CDR3 region has the DNA TGTGCCAGCAGTTATTCAGGGGGGACTAATGAAAAACTGTTTTTT.

V usage is TRBV6-5 and J usage is TRBJ1-3, with TRBD1 identical over 7 bases. The CDR3 extends over 14 amino acids. V trimming: 6 bases; J trimming: 0 bases; junction bases outside the gene matches: 2. Germline values: CDR1 MNHEY, CDR2 SVGAGI. The CDR3 is CASRGGLSGNTIYF. CDR3 DNA: TGTGCCAGCAGAGGGGGCCTCTCTGGAAACACCATATATTTT.

The gene calls are TRBV2 and TRBJ2-7; 7 nucleotides align to TRBD1. The CDR3 sequence is 14 residues long. The ends lost 6 bases at V and 4 bases at J; junction bases unmatched: 9. Germline V gene sequence: CDR1 SNHLY, CDR2 FYNNEI. CDR3 sequence: CASSVLQGSYEQYF. For the CDR3, the DNA is TGTGCCAGCAGCGTACTACAGGGGTCGTACGAGCAGTACTTC.

The table lists this clone with a few counts. The chain has TRBV2 and TRBJ2-3; a weak D match, TRBD2 (5 bases). The CDR3 sequence is 14 residues long. Deletions cut 5 bases from V and 2 bases from J, with 11 bases between. The germline V gene has CDR1 SNHLY and CDR2 FYNNEI. The CDR3 sequence is CASSSGSDTDTQYF. Here the CDR3 DNA reads TGTGCCAGCAGTAGCGGATCCGACACAGATACGCAGTATTTT.

The DNA of the CDR3 is TGTGCCAGCTCACCAGGTTTCAAGAGGCCAGATACGCAGTATTTT. Its translation: CASSPGFKRPDTQYF. This chain joins TRBV18 and TRBJ2-3; D is ambiguous. The CDR3 runs to 15 residues. Germline V gene data show CDR1 as KGHSH and CDR2 as LQKENI. The ends were cut back, 2 bases at V and 4 bases at J, with 13 bases in the middle. Drawing the rest from reference TRBV18 and TRBJ2-3, the complete variable domain is NAGVMQNPRHLVRRRGQEARLRCSPMKGHSHVYWYRQLPEEGLKFMVYLQKENIIDESGMPKERFSAEFPKEGPSILRIQQVVRGDSAAYFCASSPGFKRPDTQYFGPGTRLTVL.

This clone was recorded a few times. The genes are TRBV28 and TRBJ1-6; 8 bases fit TRBD1. The V and J ends lost 6 bases and 11 bases, in that order; junction bases with no gene match: 9. The CDR3 consists of 14 residues. CDR1 is MDHEN, CDR2 SYDVKM, per germline. The CDR3: CASRTPVTGAPLHF. In DNA, the CDR3 is TGTGCCAGCAGGACTCCTGTGACAGGGGCACCCCTCCACTTT.

The gene calls are TRBV27 and TRBJ1-5, with 8 nucleotides matching TRBD1. V shed 6 bases and J 6 bases; nucleotides not matched to a gene: 19. The CDR3 contains 18 residues. Germline CDR1 reads MNHEY; CDR2 reads SMNVEV (reference sequence). CDR3 coding DNA: TGTGCCAGCAGCCAAGGACAGGGCAGTAATAGAATGGGTCAGCCCCAGCATTTT. Encoded protein: CASSQGQGSNRMGQPQHF.

The J gene is TRBJ2-3, the V gene TRBV7-8, with 7 bases identical to TRBD2. The CDR3 is 16 residues long. Germline V gives CDR1 SGHVS, CDR2 FQNEAQ. J gave up 1 base and V 4 bases, and 8 bases lay outside the gene matches. The CDR3 nucleotides are TGTGCCAGCAGCTCCTTTGGGGCGGGGGGCACAGATACGCAGTATTTT. It codes for CASSSFGAGGTDTQYF.

In this sample, this clone turned up a few times. Other DNA sequences in the same sample also yield this CDR3. V usage is TRBV7-9 and J usage is TRBJ1-1; TRBD1 is a possible D gene (6 bases). The CDR3 length is 14 residues. V was pared by 1 base and J by 2 bases, with 8 bases between. Germline lookup yields CDR1 SEHNR and CDR2 FQNEAQ (reference sequence). CDR3 protein: CASSLGGTNTEAFF. The CDR3 DNA reads as TGTGCCAGCAGCTTAGGAGGGACAAACACTGAAGCTTTCTTT. The entire variable domain, with the rest obtained from reference TRBV7-9 and TRBJ1-1, is as follows: DTGVSQNPRHKITKRGQNVTFRCDPISEHNRLYWYRQTLGQGPEFLTYFQNEAQLEKSRLLSDRFSAERPKGSFSTLEIQRTEQGDSAMYLCASSLGGTNTEAFFGQGTRLTVV.

J is TRBJ1-1 and V is TRBV9; a weak D match, TRBD1 (6 bases). This CDR3 region has 16 residues. Trimming took off 0 bases at V and 5 bases at J, with 17 bases between the two ends. CDR1 SGDLS and CDR2 YYNGEE come from the germline V gene. Written as DNA, the CDR3 is TGTGCCAGCAGCGTAGGAGGGGAGGGGGGAGGAACTGAAGCTTTCTTT. Its protein product is CASSVGGEGGGTEAFF.

The chain recombines TRBV6-5 with TRBJ1-4; 7 bases line up with TRBD1. There are 15 residues in the CDR3. Looked up from germline, CDR1 is MNHEY and CDR2 is SVGAGI. Trimming at V came to 7 bases and at J to 8 bases, leaving 13 bases not matched to a gene. This chain's CDR3 is CASKIRGGREEKLFF. CDR3 DNA: TGTGCCAGCAAAATAAGAGGGGGCCGGGAAGAAAAACTGTTTTTT.

The rearrangement links TRBV19 to TRBJ1-3; D is uncertain. Germline V gene sequence: CDR1 LNHDA, CDR2 SQIVND (reference sequence). V lost 5 bases and J lost 7, with 21 bases in between. The CDR3 is 16 amino acids. The CDR3: CASSLSSGARRNTIYF. CDR3 DNA: TGTGCCAGTAGTCTATCTAGCGGCGCCAGGAGGAACACCATATATTTT.

The chain couples TRBV29-1 to TRBJ2-5, with 7 bases that match TRBD2. The ends lost 6 bases at V and 5 bases at J; junction bases unmatched: 12. The CDR3 is 14 amino acids. CDR1 and CDR2 (germline): SQVTM, ANQGSEA. CDR3 residues: CSVEGPLGGETQYF. CDR3 nucleotides: TGCAGCGTCGAGGGGCCCCTGGGGGGGGAGACCCAGTACTTC.

The CDR3 region has the DNA TGTGCCAGCAGTGCTCAGGGCATGAACACTGAAGCTTTCTTT. As protein: CASSAQGMNTEAFF. The gene calls are TRBV2 and TRBJ1-1; D is perhaps TRBD1 (5 bases). Trimming took 4 bases from V and 0 from J, leaving 9 bases between them. The CDR3 extends over 14 amino acids. Germline-derived CDR1 and CDR2 are SNHLY and FYNNEI.

In this sample, this clone turned up once. J is TRBJ1-1 and V is TRBV25-1; D is ambiguous. The CDR3 has 13 residues. Germline CDR1 MGHDK, CDR2 SYGVNS. The V end was cut by 4 bases, the J end by 1 base, with 7 bases between. The CDR3 sequence: CASSVRGNTEAFF. The CDR3 DNA is TGTGCCAGCAGTGTACGGGGGAACACTGAAGCTTTCTTT. Full variable domain (remainder filled in from reference TRBV25-1 and TRBJ1-1): EADIYQTPRYLVIGTGKKITLECSQTMGHDKMYWYQQDPGMELHLIHYSYGVNSTEKGDLSSESTVSRIRTEHFPLTLESARPSHTSQYLCASSVRGNTEAFFGQGTRLTVV.

The J gene is TRBJ1-2, the V gene TRBV10-1; TRBD1 matches 7 bases. Germline values: CDR1 WNHNN, CDR2 SYGVQD (reference sequence). The CDR3 is 16 residues long. With V trimmed by 4 bases and J by 0 bases, 8 bases remained unmatched. CDR3 coding DNA: TGCGCCAGCAGTGTTCCACAGGGGATCTCTAACTATGGCTACACCTTC. Its translation is CASSVPQGISNYGYTF.

This rearrangement joins TRBV28 to TRBJ1-2; D is uncertain. The CDR3 has 14 residues. Germline V gene lookup returns CDR1 MDHEN and CDR2 SYDVKM. Trimming took off 4 bases at V and 8 bases at J, with 17 bases between the two ends. For the CDR3, the DNA is TGTGCCAGCAGTTCCCCCACCTCCCGCTACGGCTACACCTTC. Amino acids: CASSSPTSRYGYTF.

V gene TRBV9 combines with J gene TRBJ2-2, with D unclear. CDR3 length: 15 residues. Germline V CDR1 and CDR2: SGDLS, YYNGEE. V was cut by 0 bases and J by 0 bases, with 6 bases left in between. The CDR3 DNA is TGTGCCAGCAGCGTAGGATCGGCGAACACCGGGGAGCTGTTTTTT. Translating gives CASSVGSANTGELFF. Using reference TRBV9 and TRBJ2-2 for the parts outside the CDR3, the full variable domain is DSGVTQTPKHLITATGQRVTLRCSPRSGDLSVYWYQQSLDQGLQFLIQYYNGEERAKGNILERFSAQQFPDLHSELNLSSLELGDSALYFCASSVGSANTGELFFGEGSRLTVL.